The rows below give T cell receptor beta chains drawn from one sample of a study of blood T cells in healthy people across ages. Using its own MiXCR run on the 5' RACE reads, TCRdb lists one record per CDR3 protein. The table lists around 800,000 distinct CDR3 sequences, roughly 50% of them singletons. The specimen was blood. Receptors were obtained from an older man in good health. Each CDR3 is given with its conserved first and last residue. Each record gives: CDR3 protein, J gene, V gene, CDR3 length.

CDR3: CASSEGRGCGYTF; J: TRBJ1-2; V: TRBV6-1; length: 13
CDR3: CASSLESRFRGIKLDTQYF; J: TRBJ2-3; V: TRBV11-2; length: 19
CDR3: CASRLTGPTYEQYF; J: TRBJ2-7; V: TRBV12-3/TRBV12-4; length: 14
CDR3: CASSQPRSRETQYF; J: TRBJ2-5; V: TRBV3-1; length: 14
CDR3: CASNRAGGYNEQFF; J: TRBJ2-1; V: TRBV2; length: 14
CDR3: CSARTGGIHEQYF; J: TRBJ2-7; V: TRBV20-1; length: 13
CDR3: CSGTTGNTIYF; J: TRBJ1-3; V: TRBV29-1; length: 11
CDR3: CASSPQREGEQFF; J: TRBJ2-1; V: TRBV7-2; length: 13
CDR3: CASSISPAQETQYF; J: TRBJ2-5; V: TRBV11-1; length: 14
CDR3: CATSDLGLAWNEQYF; J: NA; V: TRBV24-1; length: 15
CDR3: CASSHDSGMSSYEQYF; J: TRBJ2-7; V: TRBV3-1; length: 16
CDR3: CASSFLLQGAQGYTF; J: TRBJ1-2; V: TRBV12-3/TRBV12-4; length: 15
CDR3: CASSAPGDSRTQSYNSPLHF; J: TRBJ1-6; V: TRBV21-1; length: 20
CDR3: CASSFWRSSGAAAEAFF; J: TRBJ1-1; V: TRBV5-6; length: 17
CDR3: CASSSSREIQYF; J: TRBJ2-4; V: TRBV11-2; length: 12
CDR3: CASSYDPSRPETQYF; J: TRBJ2-5; V: TRBV6-2/TRBV6-3; length: 15
CDR3: CASSPVRVKNTEAFF; J: TRBJ1-1; V: TRBV12-3/TRBV12-4; length: 15
CDR3: CATSDDSYNEQFF; J: TRBJ2-1; V: TRBV24-1; length: 13
CDR3: CASSQGLDYGYTF; J: TRBJ1-2; V: TRBV4-1; length: 13
CDR3: CASSDSTPNEQFF; J: TRBJ2-1; V: TRBV6-5; length: 13
CDR3: CSAQAGDLAKNIQYF; J: TRBJ2-4; V: TRBV20-1; length: 15
CDR3: CASSAGPSEQYF; J: TRBJ2-4; V: TRBV28; length: 12
CDR3: CASSEGTGSRYAYF; J: TRBJ2-3; V: TRBV6-1; length: 14
CDR3: CASSQSGLAGNGNIQYF; J: TRBJ2-4; V: TRBV6-1; length: 17
CDR3: CASSLRQGIPGANVLTF; J: TRBJ2-6; V: TRBV3-1; length: 17
CDR3: CASSPPGGRNIQYF; J: TRBJ2-4; V: TRBV14; length: 14
CDR3: CASSWTGVSYEQYF; J: TRBJ2-7; V: TRBV6-5; length: 14
CDR3: CSAPTLRPGQETQYF; J: TRBJ2-5; V: TRBV20-1; length: 15
CDR3: CASSLLAYQYNEQFF; J: TRBJ2-1; V: TRBV27; length: 15
CDR3: CASSPSVMSSYNEQFF; J: TRBJ2-1; V: TRBV25-1; length: 16
CDR3: CASSDLTSGRRVRNEQFF; J: TRBJ2-1; V: TRBV10-2; length: 18
CDR3: CASSLVPAKETQYF; J: TRBJ2-5; V: TRBV5-1; length: 14
CDR3: CASSAQSELALSGEQYF; J: NA; V: TRBV9; length: 17
CDR3: CASSLDHGHSGANVLTF; J: TRBJ2-6; V: TRBV5-1; length: 17
CDR3: CASSPQGGGLREQYF; J: TRBJ2-7; V: TRBV6-5; length: 15
CDR3: CASSLEAGTAFF; J: TRBJ1-1; V: TRBV5-1; length: 12
CDR3: CASTLAGVIYNEQFF; J: TRBJ2-1; V: TRBV7-2; length: 15
CDR3: CASSQPRTGGVGSYTF; J: TRBJ1-2; V: TRBV4-2; length: 16
CDR3: CASSDARQNSYEQYF; J: TRBJ2-7; V: TRBV25-1; length: 15
CDR3: CASSKPLVVGDGYTF; J: TRBJ1-2; V: TRBV4-1; length: 15
CDR3: CSAIAIGTGNSPLHF; J: TRBJ1-6; V: TRBV20-1; length: 15
CDR3: CASSPGTSATQETQYF; J: TRBJ2-5; V: TRBV12-3/TRBV12-4; length: 16
CDR3: CANSVSGTGYGYTF; J: TRBJ1-2; V: TRBV5-1; length: 14
CDR3: CASSLDNRGNSEQYF; J: TRBJ2-7; V: TRBV7-2; length: 15
CDR3: CASTLSLAGGGSDTQYF; J: TRBJ2-3; V: TRBV2; length: 17
CDR3: CACSPLAYNEQFF; J: TRBJ2-1; V: TRBV11-1; length: 13
CDR3: CASSLWGKDRAYEQYF; J: TRBJ2-7; V: TRBV27; length: 16
CDR3: CASSLGTSGSIADTQYF; J: TRBJ2-3; V: TRBV5-1; length: 17
CDR3: CASRGLAGTGELFF; J: TRBJ2-2; V: TRBV27; length: 14
CDR3: CAISGAPGTEAFF; J: TRBJ1-1; V: TRBV10-3; length: 13
CDR3: CASSQGWVGQGGTIAGYNQPQHF; J: TRBJ1-5; V: TRBV3-1; length: 23
CDR3: CASSPKRVSGALFSYEQYF; J: TRBJ2-7; V: TRBV13; length: 19
CDR3: CASSTGRELFF; J: TRBJ2-2; V: TRBV3-1; length: 11
CDR3: CASSLAVEPQHF; J: TRBJ1-5; V: TRBV7-2; length: 12
CDR3: CASSSSGTGVSGANVLTF; J: TRBJ2-6; V: TRBV19; length: 18
CDR3: CASSVTGTSGSEQYF; J: TRBJ2-7; V: TRBV5-1; length: 15
CDR3: CASRAGPEAFF; J: TRBJ1-1; V: TRBV12-3/TRBV12-4; length: 11
CDR3: CASSPLTWDIQYF; J: TRBJ2-4; V: TRBV27; length: 13
CDR3: CASSQAPGTSGIGQETQYF; J: TRBJ2-5; V: TRBV3-1; length: 19
CDR3: CASSQDLTGWAFF; J: TRBJ1-1; V: TRBV3-1; length: 13